The 2 T cell receptor beta chains below come from one sample, sequenced in a study of metastatic and nonmetastatic thyroid tumors. TCRdb reprocessed the PCR reads via MiXCR. The sample lists about 10,000 clones, approximately 33% occurring once. No treatment had been given to any patient before thyroid surgery. Sequencing input: tumor tissue. Receptors were obtained from a female donor with papillary thyroid cancer or a benign thyroid nodule (not recorded which). Some clones in this sample may be carry-over from other donors' samples.

This clone was seen more than once but under ten times. The genes are TRBV27 and TRBJ2-7, with D perhaps matching TRBD2 (6 bases). The length of the CDR3 is 13 residues. V lost 10 bases and J lost 3, with 16 bases in between. CDR1 is MNHEY, CDR2 SMNVEV, per germline (reference sequence). In nucleotides, the CDR3 is TGTGCCACCATGAAGGACGGGGGCTACGAGCAGTACTTC. Protein: CATMKDGGYEQYF.

By share, this clone counts as medium-sized. The J gene is TRBJ1-5, the V gene TRBV19, with unresolved D. Trimming shortened V by 1 base and J by 5 bases, and 6 bases separated the two germline ends. This CDR3 is 13 amino acids long. Germline V gene lookup returns CDR1 LNHDA and CDR2 SQIVND (reference sequence). CDR3: CASSIGGDQPQHF. CDR3 nucleotides: TGTGCCAGTAGTATAGGGGGAGATCAGCCCCAGCATTTT.